The rows below give T cell receptor beta chains drawn from one sample of a study of T cell responses to AZD1222 COVID-19 vaccine. Only in-frame clones appear in the TCRdb table, and some are missing; sequencing was by immunoSEQ multiplex PCR. The table includes around 140,000 clones, about nine tenths detected once. The sample was peripheral blood, taken on day 0 of AZD1222 vaccination. These receptors were collected from an adult in good health. The CDR3 runs from the conserved cysteine through the conserved F or W. D genes are given only for firm matches. Only some rows state a clone size, as once, few, many or a class for expanded clones.

J gene,D gene,clone size,V gene,CDR3 protein,CDR3 DNA
TRBJ2-2,-,once,TRBV11-1,CASITGASPNTGELFF,TGTGCCAGCATAACAGGAGCTAGCCCGAACACCGGGGAGCTGTTTTTT
TRBJ1-5,TRBD1,-,TRBV6-6,CASSQQGGEPQHF,TGTGCCAGCAGTCAACAGGGGGGAGAGCCCCAGCATTTT
TRBJ2-2,-,once,TRBV7-3,CASSLGGRVNTGELFF,TGTGCCAGCAGCTTAGGGGGACGAGTTAACACCGGGGAGCTGTTTTTT
TRBJ1-3,-,-,TRBV21-1,CASSSGNTIYF,TGTGCCAGCAGCTCTGGAAACACCATATATTTT
TRBJ2-1,TRBD2,-,TRBV12-5,CASGSSSGRALGIYNEQFF,TGTGCTAGTGGTTCCTCTAGCGGGAGGGCCCTCGGAATTTACAATGAGCAGTTCTTC
TRBJ1-1,-,many,TRBV28,CASSLVNVNTEAFF,TGTGCCAGCAGTTTAGTGAACGTAAACACTGAAGCTTTCTTT
TRBJ1-4,TRBD1,-,TRBV27,CASSPGTGSFRTNEKLFF,TGTGCCAGCAGTCCGGGGACAGGGAGTTTTCGAACTAATGAAAAACTGTTTTTT
TRBJ2-3,-,once,TRBV7-3,CASSRHSTDTQYF,TGTGCCAGCAGCCGACATAGCACAGATACGCAGTATTTT
TRBJ1-6,TRBD1,-,TRBV2,CASSKQGTYSYNSPLHF,TGTGCCAGCAGTAAACAGGGGACTTACTCCTATAATTCACCCCTCCACTTT
TRBJ1-1,-,-,TRBV21-1,CASSNWEGKNTEAFF,TGTGCCAGCAGCAATTGGGAGGGAAAGAACACTGAAGCTTTCTTT
TRBJ2-3,TRBD2,-,TRBV28,CASSRMTSGTPTDTQYF,TGTGCCAGCAGTAGAATGACTAGCGGTACTCCCACAGATACGCAGTATTTT
TRBJ1-2,-,once,TRBV5-6,CASSTDSYGYTF,TGTGCCAGCAGCACGGACAGCTATGGCTACACCTTC
TRBJ1-5,-,-,TRBV27,CASSSGGGQPQHF,TGTGCCAGCAGTTCCGGGGGGGGCCAGCCCCAGCATTTT
TRBJ1-2,-,-,TRBV12-3/TRBV12-4,CASSLARGGGYTF,TGTGCCAGCAGTTTAGCCAGGGGTGGAGGCTACACCTTC